The 22 T cell receptor beta chains listed next were all sequenced from one sample in a study of blood T cells in healthy people across ages. Together with a sample-barcoded 5' primer, a J-beta primer mix was included in a second PCR lasting about 7 to 11 cycles. From the 5' RACE reads, TCRdb called clonotypes with MiXCR, one entry per CDR3 protein. The table lists 1.5 million or so distinct CDR3 sequences, 40% to 50% of them singletons. Sequenced sample: blood. All receptors come from a young woman in good health.

This clonotype was observed a few times. V gene TRBV29-1 combines with J gene TRBJ1-1, with TRBD1 as a possible D gene (5 bases). V lost 4 bases to trimming and J lost 4 bases, with 10 bases between them. The CDR3 is made up of 12 amino acids. From germline, CDR1 is SQVTM and CDR2 ANQGSEA. The CDR3 spells CSVVSGGTEAFF. For the CDR3, the DNA is TGCAGCGTTGTTAGTGGGGGCACTGAAGCTTTCTTT.

The V call is TRBV18, the J call TRBJ2-7; the match to TRBD2 covers 12 bases. The CDR3 runs to 16 residues. V shed 5 bases, J shed 2 bases, and the junction held 7 bases outside the gene matches. The germline V gene encodes CDR1 KGHSH and CDR2 LQKENI. This CDR3 reads CASSSSGGAKTYEQYF. The CDR3 DNA sequence: TGTGCCAGCTCATCTAGCGGGGGGGCCAAGACCTACGAGCAGTACTTC.

The rearrangement joins TRBV28 to TRBJ2-4; either TRBD1 or TRBD2 may fit D (5 bases each). V dropped 2 bases and J dropped 2 bases, with 16 bases sitting between them. This CDR3 has 17 amino acids. Germline V gene lookup returns CDR1 MDHEN and CDR2 SYDVKM. Here the CDR3 reads CASSLAGGTKTKNIQYF. The CDR3 region has the DNA TGTGCCAGCAGTTTAGCTGGGGGTACAAAGACCAAAAACATTCAGTACTTC.

This clonotype has a handful of counts. This sequence joins TRBV20-1 and TRBJ1-2; D is unresolved. V lost 0 bases, J lost 2 bases, and 7 bases lay in between. Germline-derived CDR1 and CDR2 are DFQATT and SNEGSKA (reference sequence). The CDR3 totals 13 residues. The CDR3 sequence: CSAREMENYGYTF. DNA of the CDR3: TGCAGTGCTAGAGAGATGGAGAACTATGGCTACACCTTC.

The chain is built from TRBV18 and TRBJ1-2; 9 bases match TRBD1. V was pared by 1 base and J by 6 bases, with 3 bases of the junction left unmatched. The CDR3 sequence is 14 residues long. The germline gives CDR1 KGHSH, CDR2 LQKENI. CDR3 protein: CASSPQGQGHGYTF. The DNA of the CDR3 is TGTGCCAGCTCACCACAGGGACAGGGTCATGGCTACACCTTC.

V gene TRBV30 combines with J gene TRBJ2-5; 8 bases agree with TRBD2. The germline CDR1 and CDR2 sequences are GTSNPN and SVGIG (reference sequence). V lost 7 bases to trimming and J lost 6 bases; unmatched junction nucleotides: 13. The CDR3 is made up of 14 amino acids. As DNA, the CDR3 is TGTGCCTTGTTACTAGCGGAATTCAGAAAGACCCAGTACTTC. Translation: CALLLAEFRKTQYF.

This chain links TRBV14 with TRBJ1-5; D gene uncertain. The V gene lost 4 bases and the J gene lost 2 bases, with 6 bases spanning the gap. This CDR3 is built from 13 residues. Per germline, CDR1 SGHDN and CDR2 FVKESK. CDR3 residues: CASSRGRNQPQHF. CDR3 coding DNA: TGTGCCAGCAGCCGAGGCCGCAATCAGCCCCAGCATTTT.

V usage is TRBV3-1 and J usage is TRBJ2-1; the match to TRBD2 covers 8 bases. The end of the DNA is better explained by TRBJ2-7, so the J call may be wrong. The CDR3 has 15 residues. Germline V gene lookup returns CDR1 LGHDT and CDR2 YNNKEL (reference sequence). In DNA, the CDR3 is TGTGCCAGCAGCCTCAACGGGGGGGCCTACAATGAGCAGTACTTC. Encoded protein: CASSLNGGAYNEQYF.

This clonotype occurred a few times. The chain joins TRBV7-2 to TRBJ1-2; D uncertain. The CDR3 runs to 15 residues. Trimming stripped 0 bases from V and 3 bases from J, with 11 bases between. CDR1 and CDR2 from the germline V gene are SGHTA and FQGNSA. CDR3 in DNA: TGTGCCAGCAGCTTAGCGAGGGCTGACTACTATGGCTACACCTTC. Translation: CASSLARADYYGYTF.

This clonotype was picked up one time. The gene calls are TRBV2 and TRBJ1-5; possibly TRBD1 for D (6 bases). V was trimmed by 7 bases and J by 0 bases, leaving 10 bases between them. The CDR3 totals 14 residues. Germline values: CDR1 SNHLY, CDR2 FYNNEI. CDR3: CASNNRVSNQPQHF. In DNA, the CDR3 is TGTGCCAGCAATAACAGGGTTAGCAATCAGCCCCAGCATTTT.

This chain joins TRBV5-1 and TRBJ2-1; D unclear. This CDR3 is built from 12 residues. V was clipped by 4 bases and J by 9 bases, with 11 bases between them. Germline CDR1 and CDR2: SGHRS and YFSETQ. CDR3 residues: CASSPTASEQFF. The CDR3 nucleotides read TGCGCCAGCAGCCCGACTGCGAGTGAGCAGTTCTTC.

This chain joins TRBV19 and TRBJ2-5, with a tentative D call TRBD1 (6 bases). V shed 3 bases and J shed 2 bases, with 22 bases lying between them. The CDR3 consists of 18 residues. Germline-derived CDR1 and CDR2 are LNHDA and SQIVND (reference sequence). CDR3 residues: CASSIGVQDSWGQETQYF. CDR3 nucleotides: TGTGCCAGTAGTATTGGGGTCCAGGACAGCTGGGGGCAAGAGACCCAGTACTTC. The entire variable domain, with the rest obtained from reference TRBV19 and TRBJ2-5, is as follows: DGGITQSPKYLFRKEGQNVTLSCEQNLNHDAMYWYRQDPGQGLRLIYYSQIVNDFQKGDIAEGYSVSREKKESFPLTVTSAQKNPTAFYLCASSIGVQDSWGQETQYFGPGTRLLVL.

V usage is TRBV30 and J usage is TRBJ1-2; 10 nucleotides align to TRBD1. The germline CDR1 and CDR2 sequences are GTSNPN and SVGIG (reference sequence). This CDR3 comprises 13 residues. V shed 5 bases, J shed 6 bases, and the junction held 6 bases outside the gene matches. CDR3 loop: CAWETDRGNGYTF. CDR3 DNA: TGTGCCTGGGAGACGGACAGGGGGAATGGCTACACCTTC.

The CDR3 here is CASLPRPSGGNEQFF. DNA for the CDR3: TGTGCCAGCCTCCCCAGGCCTAGCGGAGGGAATGAGCAGTTCTTC. The chain carries TRBV2 and TRBJ2-1, with TRBD2 identical over 7 bases. V trimming: 8 bases; J trimming: 7 bases; junction bases outside the gene matches: 14. This CDR3 contains 15 residues. CDR1 and CDR2 (germline): SNHLY, FYNNEI.

The chain has TRBV2 and TRBJ2-3; possible D gene TRBD2, 6 bases. Trimming left V 7 bases short and J 9 bases short, with 11 bases between. Germline loops: CDR1 SNHLY, CDR2 FYNNEI. CDR3 length equals 11 residues. CDR3 bases: TGTGCCAGCAACGGGGGAGTAACGCAGTATTTT. Protein sequence: CASNGGVTQYF.

This clonotype was detected a few times. The chain has TRBV12-3 or TRBV12-4 and TRBJ1-2, with 8 nucleotides matching TRBD1. Losses at the gene ends were 7 bases for V and 6 bases for J; bases not matched to a gene: 7. This CDR3 contains 13 residues. CDR3 loop: CASTGQGRNGYTF. CDR3 bases: TGTGCCAGCACTGGACAGGGAAGGAATGGCTACACCTTC.

This clonotype was seen a few times. The chain joins TRBV20-1 to TRBJ2-7, with D possibly matching TRBD1 (6 bases). Germline CDR1 DFQATT, CDR2 SNEGSKA (reference sequence). The CDR3 has 16 amino acids. Trimming cost V 5 bases and J 0 bases, with 20 bases left between them. CDR3 in amino acids: CSAGGILGQSSYEQYF. The CDR3 DNA reads TGCAGTGCTGGAGGCATACTAGGACAGAGCTCCTACGAGCAGTACTTC.

In this sample, this clonotype turned up a few times. The V and J genes are TRBV29-1 and TRBJ2-5; 8 nucleotides align to TRBD1. V lost 3 bases to trimming and J lost 4 bases; unmatched junction nucleotides: 4. CDR1 and CDR2 (germline): SQVTM, ANQGSEA. The CDR3 is 13 residues long. CDR3 DNA sequence: TGCAGCGTTGACATGACAGGGGTAGAGACCCAGTACTTC. It yields the protein CSVDMTGVETQYF.

Turning to this clonotype: A much larger clone lies one base from this, so it may be a read error. The CDR3 here is CSVEAGHSQYF. The DNA of the CDR3 is TGCAGCGTTGAGGCGGGTCACTCCCAGTACTTC. The chain is built from TRBV29-1 and TRBJ2-5; the D gene is possibly TRBD2 (5 bases). This CDR3 contains 11 residues. CDR1 SQVTM and CDR2 ANQGSEA come from the germline V gene. The ends were cut back, 3 bases at V and 9 bases at J, with 11 bases in the middle.

This clonotype showed up just a few times. J is TRBJ2-1 and V is TRBV20-1; 7 bases are shared with TRBD2. The CDR3 contains 15 residues. Looked up from germline, CDR1 is DFQATT and CDR2 is SNEGSKA (reference sequence). Trimming at V came to 3 bases and at J to 6 bases, leaving 11 bases not matched to a gene. The DNA of the CDR3 is TGCAGTGCTAGTCCCGGGACTACATCGACCAATGAGCAGTTCTTC. This encodes CSASPGTTSTNEQFF.

This rearrangement joins TRBV2 to TRBJ1-1, with 7 bases that match TRBD1. CDR3 length equals 13 residues. Losses at the gene ends were 3 bases for V and 5 bases for J; bases not matched to a gene: 3. CDR1 is SNHLY, CDR2 FYNNEI, per germline. The CDR3 DNA follows: TGTGCCAGCAGTGACAGACAGGGTACTGAAGCTTTCTTT. Residues: CASSDRQGTEAFF. Combining the CDR3 with reference TRBV2 and TRBJ1-1 gives the whole variable domain EPEVTQTPSHQVTQMGQEVILRCVPISNHLYFYWYRQILGQKVEFLVSFYNNEISEKSEIFDDQFSVERPDGSNFTLKIRSTKLEDSAMYFCASSDRQGTEAFFGQGTRLTVV.

This clonotype turned up a few times. The chain's CDR3 is CASSSAGGQDEQFF. CDR3 DNA sequence: TGCGCCAGCAGTTCCGCGGGGGGGCAAGATGAGCAGTTCTTC. The chain employs TRBV5-1 and TRBJ2-1; 9 bases align to TRBD2. CDR1 and CDR2 (germline): SGHRS, YFSETQ. The junction had 8 bases not matched to a gene; V was cut back by 5 bases and J by 8 bases. CDR3 length: 14 residues.